These 9 T cell receptor beta chains came from one sample sequenced in a study of CD8+CD57+ T cells in acquired aplastic anemia (dated by TCRdb to 2016 to 2018). The patients picked for sequencing were ones in whom flow cytometry had shown an expansion of CD8+CD57+ cells. The data were produced on an Illumina HiSeq 2000. Genomic DNA was used as template for profiling of TCR beta VDJ combinations and CDR3 sequences. TCRdb reprocessing: public reads trimmed at Q25 with fastp, clones called with MiXCR, in-frame beta chains kept. Entries are consolidated by CDR3 protein sequence, retaining the most common genes and DNA. The sample table lists some 170,000 distinct CDR3 sequences, less than 65% of them with a count of one. Under 55% of the sample goes to the ten largest clones. Input material: sorted CD4+, CD8+, or CD8+CD57+ T cells (not recorded which) from PBMCs. The origin of the receptors is a human donor with aplastic anemia.

Notes on this clonotype: This may stem from a read error, because a much larger clone lies one nucleotide away. The chain combines TRBV7-9 with TRBJ2-6; D is perhaps TRBD2 (5 bases). The V gene lost 5 bases and the J gene lost 8 bases, with 16 bases spanning the gap. Germline loops: CDR1 SEHNR, CDR2 FQNEAQ (reference sequence). The CDR3 is 15 residues long. The CDR3 DNA reads as TGTGCCAGCAGCCAAGAAGTCGGGGAGACCAACGTCCTGACTTTC. Its translation: CASSQEVGETNVLTF.

This chain uses TRBV7-2 with TRBJ2-7; 11 bases map to TRBD1. The CDR3 is 16 amino acids. Germline CDR1 SGHTA, CDR2 FQGNSA. V was clipped by 4 bases and J by 4 bases; unmatched bases: 9. CDR3 DNA sequence: TGTGCCAGCAGCTCTTTTGGGTGGGACAGGGGGTACGAGCAGTACTTC. This encodes CASSSFGWDRGYEQYF.

This clonotype was seen repeatedly, ten times or more. V is TRBV11-2 and J is TRBJ2-2, with TRBD1 identical over 7 bases. The CDR3 length is 18 residues. The V and J ends lost 1 base and 1 base, in that order; junction bases with no gene match: 9. CDR1 SGHAT and CDR2 FQNNGV come from the germline V gene. The CDR3 sequence is CASSLGEGGYRNTGELFF. CDR3 coding DNA: TGTGCCAGCAGCTTAGGGGAAGGGGGCTATAGGAACACCGGGGAGCTGTTTTTT.

CDR3 protein: CASSQTRQFGYTF. The DNA for the CDR3 is TGTGCCAGCAGCCAGACGAGGCAGTTTGGCTACACCTTC. This chain joins TRBV6-5 and TRBJ1-2; D is uncertain. The germline V gene has CDR1 MNHEY and CDR2 SVGAGI. The CDR3 spans 13 residues. Trimming took 6 bases from V and 7 from J, leaving 15 bases between them.

The chain couples TRBV5-1 to TRBJ1-4, with D maybe TRBD1 (5 bases). Germline CDR1 is SGHRS and CDR2 is YFSETQ. Between the trimmed V and J ends, which lost 7 bases and 7 bases, there was a span of 17 bases. The CDR3 consists of 14 residues. CDR3 loop: CASHKGQGGEKLFF. In DNA, the CDR3 is TGCGCCAGCCATAAGGGGCAGGGTGGTGAAAAACTGTTTTTT.

This chain uses TRBV7-9 with TRBJ2-7; D perhaps matches TRBD1 (6 bases). With 7 bases removed from V and 3 bases from J, the gap between germline ends came to 19 bases. The CDR3 is made up of 15 amino acids. Per the germline V gene, CDR1 is SEHNR and CDR2 is FQNEAQ (reference sequence). The CDR3 DNA is TGTGCCAGCACCACGGGACACCCAAAGGACTACGAGCAGTACTTC. Protein: CASTTGHPKDYEQYF.

The CDR3 nucleotides are TGCGCCAGCAGCTTGAGGATCTCGAGGGGCGAGGACACTGAAGCTTTCTTT. Translation gives CASSLRISRGEDTEAFF. The chain uses TRBV5-1 and TRBJ1-1; D might be TRBD1 (5 bases). Germline loops: CDR1 SGHRS, CDR2 YFSETQ. V dropped 1 base and J dropped 3 bases, with 19 bases sitting between them. The CDR3 has 17 residues.

The rearrangement joins TRBV29-1 to TRBJ2-3; D is uncertain. Germline CDR1 and CDR2: SQVTM and ANQGSEA. Trimming stripped 3 bases from V and 6 bases from J, with 7 bases between. The CDR3 is 11 amino acids. The CDR3 region is CSVDNPDTQYF. CDR3 DNA sequence: TGCAGCGTTGACAACCCGGATACGCAGTATTTT.

The chain joins TRBV15 to TRBJ2-5; D is perhaps TRBD1 (5 bases). V lost 9 bases, J lost 2 bases, and 13 bases lay in between. The CDR3 spans 13 residues. Looked up from germline, CDR1 is LNHNV and CDR2 is YYDKDF (reference sequence). CDR3 bases: TGTGCCACTGCTCTGGGGCTTCAAGAGACCCAGTACTTC. It encodes CATALGLQETQYF.